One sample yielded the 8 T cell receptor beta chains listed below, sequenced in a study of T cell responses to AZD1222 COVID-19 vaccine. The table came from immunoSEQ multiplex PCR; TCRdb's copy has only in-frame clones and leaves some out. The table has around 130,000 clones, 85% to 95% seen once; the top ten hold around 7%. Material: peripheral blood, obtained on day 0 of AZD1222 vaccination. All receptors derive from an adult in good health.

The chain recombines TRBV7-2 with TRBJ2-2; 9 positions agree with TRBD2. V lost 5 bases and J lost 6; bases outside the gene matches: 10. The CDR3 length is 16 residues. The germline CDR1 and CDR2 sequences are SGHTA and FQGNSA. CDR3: CASSPDSGRLAGELFF. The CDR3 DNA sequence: TGTGCCAGCAGCCCTGATAGCGGGAGACTGGCCGGGGAGCTGTTTTTT.

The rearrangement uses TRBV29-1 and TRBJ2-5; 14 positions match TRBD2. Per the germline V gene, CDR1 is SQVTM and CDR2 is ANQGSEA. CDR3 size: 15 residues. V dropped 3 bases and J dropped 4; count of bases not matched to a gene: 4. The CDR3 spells CSVDEGTSGRETQYF. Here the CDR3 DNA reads TGCAGCGTTGATGAAGGGACTAGCGGGAGAGAGACCCAGTACTTC.

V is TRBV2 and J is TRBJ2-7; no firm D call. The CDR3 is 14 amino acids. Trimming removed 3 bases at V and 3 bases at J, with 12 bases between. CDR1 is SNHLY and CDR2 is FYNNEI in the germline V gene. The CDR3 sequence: CASSDPGLNYEQYF. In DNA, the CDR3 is TGTGCCAGCAGTGACCCGGGTTTAAACTACGAGCAGTACTTC.

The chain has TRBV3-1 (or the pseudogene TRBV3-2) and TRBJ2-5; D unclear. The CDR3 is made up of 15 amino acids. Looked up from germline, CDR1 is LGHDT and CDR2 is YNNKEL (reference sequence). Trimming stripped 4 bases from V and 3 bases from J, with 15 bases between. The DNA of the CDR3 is TGTGCCAGCAGCCTACAAAGGACGAGTAAAGAGACCCAGTACTTC. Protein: CASSLQRTSKETQYF.

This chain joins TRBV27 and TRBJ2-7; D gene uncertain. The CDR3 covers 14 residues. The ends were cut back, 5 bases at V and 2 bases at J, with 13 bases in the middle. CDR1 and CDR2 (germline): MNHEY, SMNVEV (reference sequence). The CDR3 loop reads CASSTPGPPYEQYF. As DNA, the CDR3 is TGTGCCAGCAGTACGCCCGGGCCTCCCTACGAGCAGTACTTC.

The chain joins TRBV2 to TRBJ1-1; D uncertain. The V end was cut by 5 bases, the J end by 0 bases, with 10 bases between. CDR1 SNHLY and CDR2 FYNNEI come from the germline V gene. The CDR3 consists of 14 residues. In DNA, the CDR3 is TGTGCCAGCAGTCTTTTTTTCCTGAACACTGAAGCTTTCTTT. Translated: CASSLFFLNTEAFF.

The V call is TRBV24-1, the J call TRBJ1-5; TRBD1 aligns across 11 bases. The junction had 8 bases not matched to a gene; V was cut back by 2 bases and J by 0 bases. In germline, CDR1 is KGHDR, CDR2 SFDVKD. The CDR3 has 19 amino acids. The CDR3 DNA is TGTGCCACCAGTGATTCCTGGGACAGGGGGACATATAGCAATCAGCCCCAGCATTTT. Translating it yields CATSDSWDRGTYSNQPQHF.

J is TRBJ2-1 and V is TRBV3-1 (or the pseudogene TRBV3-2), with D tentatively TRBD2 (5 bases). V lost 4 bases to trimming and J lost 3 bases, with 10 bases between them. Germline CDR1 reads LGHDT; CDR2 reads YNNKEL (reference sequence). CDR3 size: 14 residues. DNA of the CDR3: TGTGCCAGCAGCCCGGGATTTTACTACAATGAGCAGTTCTTC. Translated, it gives CASSPGFYYNEQFF.